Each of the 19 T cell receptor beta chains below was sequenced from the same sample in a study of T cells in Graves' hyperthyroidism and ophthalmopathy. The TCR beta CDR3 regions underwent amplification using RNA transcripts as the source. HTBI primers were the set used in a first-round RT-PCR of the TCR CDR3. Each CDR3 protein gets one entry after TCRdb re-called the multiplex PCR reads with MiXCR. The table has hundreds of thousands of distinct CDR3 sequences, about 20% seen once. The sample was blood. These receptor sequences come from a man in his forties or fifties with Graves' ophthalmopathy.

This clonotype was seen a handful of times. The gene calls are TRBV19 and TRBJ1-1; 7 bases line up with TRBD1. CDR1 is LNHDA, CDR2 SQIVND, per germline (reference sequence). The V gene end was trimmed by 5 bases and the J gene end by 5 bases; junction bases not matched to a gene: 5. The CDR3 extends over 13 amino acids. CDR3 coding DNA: TGTGCCAGTAGTGACAGGGTTTCAACTGAAGCTTTCTTT. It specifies CASSDRVSTEAFF.

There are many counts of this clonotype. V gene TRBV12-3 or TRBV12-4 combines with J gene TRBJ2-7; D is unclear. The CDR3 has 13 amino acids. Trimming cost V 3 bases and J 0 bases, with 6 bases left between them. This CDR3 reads CASSFGSSYEQYF. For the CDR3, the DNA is TGTGCCAGCAGTTTTGGGTCCTCCTACGAGCAGTACTTC.

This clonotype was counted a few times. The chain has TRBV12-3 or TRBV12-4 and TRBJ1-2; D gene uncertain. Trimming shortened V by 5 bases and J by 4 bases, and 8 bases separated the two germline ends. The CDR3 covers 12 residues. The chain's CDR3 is CASSTLSYGYTF. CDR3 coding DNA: TGTGCCAGCAGTACCCTATCCTATGGCTACACCTTC.

DNA for the CDR3: TGTGCCAGCAGTTTAGCGGGCCAATCCTACAATGAGCAGTTCTTC. Its protein is CASSLAGQSYNEQFF. This chain uses TRBV6-1 with TRBJ2-1; the match to TRBD2 covers 7 bases. V shed 5 bases, J shed 1 base, and the junction held 5 bases outside the gene matches. Germline V gene lookup returns CDR1 MNHNS and CDR2 SASEGT. The CDR3 extends over 15 amino acids.

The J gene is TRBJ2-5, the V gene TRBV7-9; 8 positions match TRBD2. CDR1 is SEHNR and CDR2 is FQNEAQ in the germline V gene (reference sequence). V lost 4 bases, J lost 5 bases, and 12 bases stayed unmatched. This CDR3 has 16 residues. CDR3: CASSSQGTTSVETQYF. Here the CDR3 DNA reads TGTGCCAGCAGCTCCCAGGGGACGACTAGCGTGGAGACCCAGTACTTC.

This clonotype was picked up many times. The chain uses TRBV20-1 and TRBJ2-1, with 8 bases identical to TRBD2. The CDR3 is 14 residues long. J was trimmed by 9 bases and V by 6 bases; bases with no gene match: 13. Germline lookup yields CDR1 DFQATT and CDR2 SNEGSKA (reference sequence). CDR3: CSAPRLAGRGEQFF. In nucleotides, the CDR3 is TGCAGTGCCCCTAGGCTAGCGGGTCGGGGTGAGCAGTTCTTC.

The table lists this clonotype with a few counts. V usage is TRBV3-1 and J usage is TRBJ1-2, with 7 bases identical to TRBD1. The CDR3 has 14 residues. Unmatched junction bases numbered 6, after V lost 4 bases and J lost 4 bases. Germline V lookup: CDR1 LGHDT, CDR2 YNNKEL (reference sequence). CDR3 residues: CASSPETGIYGYTF. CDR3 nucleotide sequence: TGTGCCAGCAGCCCCGAGACAGGGATCTATGGCTACACCTTC. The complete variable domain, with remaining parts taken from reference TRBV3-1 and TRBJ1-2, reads DTAVSQTPKYLVTQMGNDKSIKCEQNLGHDTMYWYKQDSKKFLKIMFSYNNKELIINETVPNRFSPKSPDKAHLNLHINSLELGDSAVYFCASSPETGIYGYTFGSGTRLTVV.

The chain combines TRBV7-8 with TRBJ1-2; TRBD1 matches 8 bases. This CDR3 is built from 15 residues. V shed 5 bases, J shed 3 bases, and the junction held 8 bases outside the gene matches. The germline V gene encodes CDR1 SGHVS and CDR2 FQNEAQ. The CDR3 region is CASSPPSGGDYGYTF. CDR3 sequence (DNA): TGTGCCAGCAGCCCTCCGTCAGGGGGCGACTATGGCTACACCTTC.

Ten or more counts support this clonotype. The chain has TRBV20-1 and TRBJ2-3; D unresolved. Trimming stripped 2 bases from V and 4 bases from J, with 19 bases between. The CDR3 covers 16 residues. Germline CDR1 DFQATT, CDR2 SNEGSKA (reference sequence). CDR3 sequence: CSARSLVGTMADTQYF. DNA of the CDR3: TGCAGTGCTAGATCCTTAGTCGGCACTATGGCAGATACGCAGTATTTT.

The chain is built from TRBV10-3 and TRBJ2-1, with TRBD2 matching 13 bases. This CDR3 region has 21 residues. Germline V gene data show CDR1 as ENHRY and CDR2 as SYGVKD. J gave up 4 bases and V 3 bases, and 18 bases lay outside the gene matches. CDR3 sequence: CAISEKGTSGIIPPRYNEQFF. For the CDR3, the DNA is TGTGCCATCAGTGAAAAAGGGACTAGCGGGATAATACCCCCGAGGTACAATGAGCAGTTCTTC.

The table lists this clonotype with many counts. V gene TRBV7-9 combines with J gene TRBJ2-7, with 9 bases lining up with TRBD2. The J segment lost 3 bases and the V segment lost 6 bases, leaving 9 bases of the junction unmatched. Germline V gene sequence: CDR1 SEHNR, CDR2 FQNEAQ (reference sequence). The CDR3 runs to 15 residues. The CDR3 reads CASSLREGPGYEQYF. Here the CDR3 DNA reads TGTGCCAGCAGTTTGCGGGAGGGCCCCGGCTACGAGCAGTACTTC. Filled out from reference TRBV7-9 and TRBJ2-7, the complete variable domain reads DTGVSQNPRHKITKRGQNVTFRCDPISEHNRLYWYRQTLGQGPEFLTYFQNEAQLEKSRLLSDRFSAERPKGSFSTLEIQRTEQGDSAMYLCASSLREGPGYEQYFGPGTRLTVT.

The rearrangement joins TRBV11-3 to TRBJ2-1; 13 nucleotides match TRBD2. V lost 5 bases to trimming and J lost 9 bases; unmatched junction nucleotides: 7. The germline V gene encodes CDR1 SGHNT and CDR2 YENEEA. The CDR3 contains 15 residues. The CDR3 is CASSLTSGRNAEQFF. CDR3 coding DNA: TGTGCCAGCAGCCTGACTAGCGGGAGGAACGCTGAGCAGTTCTTC.

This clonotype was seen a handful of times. The DNA for the CDR3 is TGCAGTGCTAGAAGCGAGGGAAGGACAGGGCGTTCACCCCTCCACTTT. It yields the protein CSARSEGRTGRSPLHF. V gene TRBV20-1 combines with J gene TRBJ1-6; 8 bases are shared with TRBD1. This CDR3 is built from 16 residues. V lost 2 bases to trimming and J lost 9 bases; unmatched junction nucleotides: 12. Germline V lookup: CDR1 DFQATT, CDR2 SNEGSKA (reference sequence).

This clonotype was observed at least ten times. The DNA of the CDR3 is TGTGCCAGCAGCCCCCCCACAGGGGTAGGCACTGAAGCTTTCTTT. Translation: CASSPPTGVGTEAFF. The chain links TRBV7-9 to TRBJ1-1; TRBD1 aligns across 7 bases. Trimming took 5 bases from V and 4 from J; bases not matched to a gene: 10. CDR1 and CDR2 from the germline V gene are SEHNR and FQNEAQ (reference sequence). The CDR3 length is 15 residues.

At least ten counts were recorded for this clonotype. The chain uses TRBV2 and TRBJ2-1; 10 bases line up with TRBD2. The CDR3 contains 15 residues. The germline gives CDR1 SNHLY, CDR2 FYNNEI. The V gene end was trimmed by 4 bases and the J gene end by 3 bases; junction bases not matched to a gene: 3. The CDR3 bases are TGTGCCAGCAGTGTAGAGCGGGGGGGCTACAATGAGCAGTTCTTC. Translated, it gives CASSVERGGYNEQFF.

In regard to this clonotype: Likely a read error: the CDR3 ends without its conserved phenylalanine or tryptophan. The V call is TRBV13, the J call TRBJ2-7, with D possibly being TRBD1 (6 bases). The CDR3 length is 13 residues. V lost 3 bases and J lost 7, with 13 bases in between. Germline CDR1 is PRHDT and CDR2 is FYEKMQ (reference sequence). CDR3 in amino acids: CASSFTGTGEQYL. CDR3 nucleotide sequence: TGTGCCAGCAGCTTCACAGGGACGGGGGAGCAGTACCTC.

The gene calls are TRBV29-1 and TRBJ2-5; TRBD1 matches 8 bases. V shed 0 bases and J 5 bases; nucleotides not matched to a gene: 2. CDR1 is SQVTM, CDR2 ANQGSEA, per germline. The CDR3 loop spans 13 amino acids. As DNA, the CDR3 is TGCAGCGTTGAAGAACAGGGGGACGAGACCCAGTACTTC. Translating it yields CSVEEQGDETQYF.

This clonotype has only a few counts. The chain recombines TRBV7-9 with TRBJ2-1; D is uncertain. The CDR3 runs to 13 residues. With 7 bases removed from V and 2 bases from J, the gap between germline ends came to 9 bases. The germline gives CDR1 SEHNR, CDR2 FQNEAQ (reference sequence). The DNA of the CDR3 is TGTGCCAGCAACCCGGGCCCCTACAATGAGCAGTTCTTC. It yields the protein CASNPGPYNEQFF.

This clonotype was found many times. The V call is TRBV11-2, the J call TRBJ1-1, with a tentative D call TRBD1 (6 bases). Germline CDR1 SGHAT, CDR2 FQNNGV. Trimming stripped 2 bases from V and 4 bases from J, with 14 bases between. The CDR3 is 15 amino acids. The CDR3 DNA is TGTGCCAGCAGCTTAAGGGGGGCTCTGAGCACTGAAGCTTTCTTT. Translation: CASSLRGALSTEAFF. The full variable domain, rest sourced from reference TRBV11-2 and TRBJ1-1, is EAGVAQSPRYKIIEKRQSVAFWCNPISGHATLYWYQQILGQGPKLLIQFQNNGVVDDSQLPKDRFSAERLKGVDSTLKIQPAKLEDSAVYLCASSLRGALSTEAFFGQGTRLTVV.